This note documents a single T cell receptor (beta chain) sequence. What it recognizes is unknown. cDNA synthesis used the whole RNA isolate, giving expressed TCRB sequences. Clones were read by immunoSEQ multiplex PCR, and TCRdb kept only the in-frame ones, dropping some. The table records around 650,000 clones, around 11% of them present only once. The data belong to a study of beta chain features in type 1 diabetes. Turning to the study itself: Examined across all samples were approximately 99 million sorted cells.

The germline V gene encodes CDR1 SSHAT and CDR2 FNYEAQ (reference sequence). The CDR3 loop spans 13 amino acids. J gave up 2 bases and V 5 bases, and 0 bases lay outside the gene matches. Study-wide findings and caveats: Compared to healthy donors, patients appeared to have naive, central memory and Treg TCRB repertoires that were more alike. The study notes PCR might favor shorter templates equally in patients and controls. Shortening of TCRB CDR3s, moderate but significant, appeared in all four CD4+ subsets of Type 1 diabetes patients.

Sequenced: naive CD4+ T cells from blood. J is TRBJ2-1 and V is TRBV7-7; 7 bases map to TRBD1. This clonotype originated in a man aged 25 to 45 with type 1 diabetes. In DNA, the CDR3 is TGTGCCAGCAGCCAGGGGGCCTACAATGAGCAGTTCTTC. Translating gives CASSQGAYNEQFF.